This entry is about one TCR beta chain. Its antigen is unknown. Base qualities are not recorded, but no much larger clone differs from it by a single base. This sample is part of a study of control samples from healthy donors and cancer patients (dated by TCRdb to the early 2020s). Library method: the immunoSEQ multiplex PCR assay. The table was pulled from immuneACCESS by TCRdb, which kept in-frame rearrangements only. Such tables lose some clones; where checked, under half of the loss comes from unresolved V genes, and the rest has no known cause. This sample is represented by roughly 150,000 clones; around 88% of them were singletons. Together, the top ten hold approximately 1.6% of the sample. Trimming leaves V shorter by 1 base and J shorter by 7 bases, with the junction holding 11 bases beyond the gene matches. The germline V gene sets CDR1 to SGHVS and CDR2 to FQNEAQ. The cysteine opens and the phenylalanine closes a CDR3 of 17 amino acids. Of all the DNA, just the CDR3 is kept, 51 bases in frame from base 1.

The sequence derives from a man younger than 30 in good health. Sequencing used blood. The rearranged chain carries TRBV7-8 and TRBJ2-5, with 11 junctional bases fitting TRBD2. The DNA sequence is as follows: TGTGCCAGCAGCTTAGTACCCGGGACTAGCGGAGGTGGGACCCAGTACTTC. This is translated as CASSLVPGTSGGGTQYF.